These 9 T cell receptor beta chains share one sample of origin, sequenced in a study of blood T cell repertoires in COVID-19. Only in-frame clones appear in the TCRdb table, and some are missing; sequencing was by immunoSEQ multiplex PCR. This sample has 250,000 to 350,000 clones, with about nine tenths found just once. Sequencing was done on a sample of peripheral blood. Every receptor here comes from a man between 18 and 29 years old with active or convalescent COVID-19.

This chain connects TRBV24-1 to TRBJ2-7; D may be TRBD2 (5 bases). V dropped 3 bases and J dropped 8 bases, with 16 bases sitting between them. This CDR3 has 14 residues. Germline-derived CDR1 and CDR2 are KGHDR and SFDVKD. CDR3 loop: CATSDRTAPGKQYF. In DNA form, the CDR3 reads TGTGCCACCAGTGATCGGACGGCTCCCGGGAAGCAGTACTTC.

V and J are TRBV5-4 and TRBJ1-2; tentative D call: TRBD1 (5 bases). There are 16 residues in the CDR3. CDR1 is SGHNT and CDR2 is YYREEE in the germline V gene (reference sequence). V dropped 4 bases and J dropped 7 bases, with 23 bases sitting between them. CDR3 in DNA: TGTGCCAGCAGCCCGACAACGAATCGCCGGGGGTCTGGCTACACCTTC. This encodes CASSPTTNRRGSGYTF.

The J gene is TRBJ1-5, the V gene TRBV10-3, with TRBD1 identical over 7 bases. There are 14 residues in the CDR3. The V gene end was trimmed by 6 bases and the J gene end by 0 bases; junction bases not matched to a gene: 2. Looked up from germline, CDR1 is ENHRY and CDR2 is SYGVKD. This CDR3 is CAISRDSSNQPQHF. CDR3 in DNA: TGTGCCATCAGCCGGGACAGTAGCAATCAGCCCCAGCATTTT.

The genes are TRBV5-6 and TRBJ1-3; a possible D gene is TRBD1 (6 bases). Germline V lookup: CDR1 SGHDT, CDR2 YYEEEE. The CDR3 has 14 amino acids. The V end was cut by 3 bases, the J end by 3 bases, with 10 bases between. CDR3 coding DNA: TGTGCCAGCAGCTGGACAGCCTTTGGAAACACCATATATTTT. Its protein is CASSWTAFGNTIYF.

The chain couples TRBV7-2 to TRBJ1-6; 9 nucleotides line up with TRBD1. Losses at the gene ends were 5 bases for V and 5 bases for J; bases not matched to a gene: 10. Germline V lookup: CDR1 SGHTA, CDR2 FQGNSA. This CDR3 is 17 amino acids long. CDR3 protein: CASSPPGQGRDNSPLHF. The CDR3 DNA reads as TGTGCCAGCAGCCCCCCAGGACAGGGGAGGGATAATTCACCCCTCCACTTT.

The chain is built from TRBV15 and TRBJ2-5, with 10 bases lining up with TRBD2. From germline, CDR1 is LNHNV and CDR2 YYDKDF (reference sequence). The CDR3 is 19 amino acids. The junction had 11 bases not matched to a gene; V was cut back by 1 base and J by 0 bases. CDR3 sequence: CATSRGVIAGGSYQETQYF. The CDR3 DNA follows: TGTGCCACCAGCAGAGGGGTGATAGCGGGGGGTTCGTACCAAGAGACCCAGTACTTC.

The genes are TRBV5-1 and TRBJ1-1; maybe TRBD1 (5 bases). V shed 1 base and J shed 1 base, with 11 bases lying between them. CDR3 size: 15 residues. Germline V gene lookup returns CDR1 SGHRS and CDR2 YFSETQ. CDR3 nucleotides: TGCGCCAGCAGCTTGTTCGGGGGACCGAACACTGAAGCTTTCTTT. The encoded protein is CASSLFGGPNTEAFF.

The V and J genes are TRBV4-1 and TRBJ2-1, with 9 bases aligning to TRBD2. The CDR3 extends over 17 amino acids. The V and J ends lost 2 bases and 0 bases, in that order; junction bases with no gene match: 5. CDR1 and CDR2 (germline): MGHRA, YSYEKL. The CDR3 DNA follows: TGCGCCAGCAGCCAAAGACTAGCGGAGAGCTCCTACAATGAGCAGTTCTTC. Translating it yields CASSQRLAESSYNEQFF.

In its sample, this clone was seen once. The chain combines TRBV18 with TRBJ2-1; 9 nucleotides line up with TRBD1. The CDR3 length is 17 residues. The ends lost 2 bases at V and 8 bases at J; junction bases unmatched: 13. The germline CDR1 and CDR2 sequences are KGHSH and LQKENI. In DNA, the CDR3 is TGTGCCAGCTCACCAAGGGACAGGGATTCAAAAAACGATGAGCAGTTCTTC. Its protein product is CASSPRDRDSKNDEQFF.